This T cell receptor beta chain appears in the sequencing data of a study of T cell responses to AZD1222 COVID-19 vaccine. Turning to the study itself: Some second doses came at about 4 weeks and others at about 12 weeks; these were pooled.

Germline CDR1 is KGHSY and CDR2 is FQNENV. The CDR3 extends over 12 amino acids. V was shortened by 4 bases and J by 2 bases, with 2 bases between the two germline ends. Repertoires were generated with immunoSEQ multiplex PCR, while TCRdb's copy carries only in-frame clones and drops some. The sample carries around 140,000 clones, around nine tenths recorded once. Notes on the study in general: In all cases, repertoires were sampled only after the peak T cell response. Increased Spike-specific TCR breadth and depth were observed after two AZD1222 doses.

As for this clone: Its cognate antigen is unknown. The sample has other DNA sequences that encode this CDR3 too.

This receptor was identified in an adult in good health. The sample consisted of peripheral blood, taken on day 0 of AZD1222 vaccination. The chain carries TRBV16 and TRBJ2-2; D uncertain. DNA of the CDR3: TGTGCCAGCAGCCCAAACACCGGGGAGCTGTTTTTT. This gives the protein CASSPNTGELFF.